These T cell receptor beta chains were read from a single sample in a study of OX40 agonist ivuxolimab in advanced cancers. Clones were read by immunoSEQ multiplex PCR, and TCRdb kept only the in-frame ones, dropping some. Of around 76,000 clones in the sample, roughly 84% were seen once. Material: CD4+ or CD8+ T cells sorted from blood, obtained in a trial of the OX40 agonist ivuxolimab. These receptors were collected from an adult with an advanced solid tumor such as melanoma, head and neck, liver or kidney cancer. CDR3s leave out the opening cysteine and the closing phenylalanine or tryptophan.

V: TRBV5-4
CDR3: ASSLSTAPEAF

V: TRBV5-1
CDR3: ASSVLEGTTDTQY

V: TRBV6-5
CDR3: ASSYSGPPYEQY

V: TRBV19
CDR3: ASSMSWDYGNTIY

V: TRBV19
CDR3: ASSTLYTGGNEKLF

V: TRBV28
CDR3: ASSSGTGWGFGSPLH

V: TRBV4-2
CDR3: ASSLPRALPSYGYT

V: TRBV19
CDR3: ASTFSEGSHQPQH

V: TRBV7-9
CDR3: ASSSQGAGQPQH

V: TRBV4-3
CDR3: ASSQELILGRVSGYT

V: TRBV10-3
CDR3: AISESRVLNEQF

V: TRBV2
CDR3: ASSSGTTDADTQY

V: TRBV27
CDR3: ASSLLRGQGIYEQF

V: TRBV7-9
CDR3: ASSLESYNEQF

V: TRBV28
CDR3: ASSLRQGYGYT

V: TRBV6-5
CDR3: ASSYRVHEQY

V: TRBV27
CDR3: ASSPGTGGIQPQH

V: TRBV6-5
CDR3: ASSYSGRFYGYT

V: TRBV11-2
CDR3: ASSLGGADPGNTIY

V: TRBV7-9
CDR3: ASSPSGDEKLF

V: TRBV9
CDR3: ASSVGIVTGELF

V: TRBV5-1
CDR3: ASSLGPPTGTGHNEQF

V: TRBV11-2
CDR3: ASRPPISTRSSYNEQF

V: TRBV5-4
CDR3: ASRGRGPDTEAF

V: TRBV5-1
CDR3: ASSSRTPNYGYT

V: TRBV5-1
CDR3: ASSLDSMNTEAF